This T cell receptor (beta chain) was found in a study of T cell changes during pregnancy in multiple sclerosis. Measured with immunoSEQ multiplex PCR; TCRdb has only the in-frame clones, and not every one. The sample has 65,000 to 80,000 clones; 93% are singletons. Germline CDR1 and CDR2: SEHNR and FQNEAQ (reference sequence). Unmatched junction bases numbered 7, after V lost 5 bases and J lost 3 bases. This CDR3 is 15 amino acids long. The chain recombines TRBV7-9 with TRBJ1-5; the match to TRBD1 covers 7 bases. This clonotype was sampled from a female donor with multiple sclerosis, enrolled in a pregnancy study. Sample: peripheral blood, taken in the second trimester of pregnancy. The CDR3 protein is CASSATGQYNQPQHF. CDR3 sequence (DNA): TGTGCCAGCAGCGCAACGGGACAGTACAATCAGCCCCAGCATTTT. The entire variable domain, with the rest obtained from reference TRBV7-9 and TRBJ1-5, is as follows: DTGVSQNPRHKITKRGQNVTFRCDPISEHNRLYWYRQTLGQGPEFLTYFQNEAQLEKSRLLSDRFSAERPKGSFSTLEIQRTEQGDSAMYLCASSATGQYNQPQHFGDGTRLSIL.